A selection of T cell receptor beta chains follows, all from one sample in a study of shared clonotypes between healthy human individuals. Sequenced by immunoSEQ multiplex PCR; TCRdb stores in-frame clones only, minus some. The sample shows over 2 million clones, about 95% of them seen only once. Sequencing was performed on naive CD8+ T cells sorted from blood. Receptors were obtained from a man younger than 35 in good health. The CDR3 runs from the conserved cysteine through the conserved F or W. A D gene is named only where the DNA matches it firmly.

d_gene,v_gene,j_gene,CDR3aa,CDR3nt
NA,TRBV30,TRBJ2-3,CAWSVGSTSTDTQYF,TGTGCCTGGAGTGTCGGGAGCACTAGCACAGATACGCAGTATTTT
NA,TRBV15,TRBJ1-1,CATSRGFSEGPTEAFF,TGTGCCACCAGCAGAGGTTTTAGTGAGGGGCCCACTGAAGCTTTCTTT
NA,TRBV19,TRBJ1-2,CASSTTDGRHTF,TGTGCCAGTAGTACCACAGATGGGCGCCACACCTTC
TRBD1,TRBV9,TRBJ2-1,CASSVWDSFNEQFF,TGTGCCAGCAGCGTTTGGGACAGTTTCAATGAGCAGTTCTTC
NA,TRBV14,TRBJ2-6,CASSQDRRVGANVLTF,TGTGCCAGCAGCCAAGATAGGAGGGTTGGGGCCAACGTCCTGACTTTC
NA,TRBV7-9,TRBJ2-1,CASSPAGRLGNEQFF,TGTGCCAGCAGCCCCGCTGGGAGATTAGGCAATGAGCAGTTCTTC
TRBD2,TRBV19,TRBJ2-7,CASSTLAGDEQYF,TGTGCCAGTAGTACTTTAGCGGGAGACGAGCAGTACTTC
TRBD1,TRBV9,TRBJ2-2,CASSGWDRGPTGELFF,TGTGCCAGCAGCGGGTGGGACAGGGGGCCCACCGGGGAGCTGTTTTTT
NA,TRBV7-2,TRBJ2-1,CASSSYSEPSYNEQFF,TGTGCCAGCAGCTCCTATAGCGAGCCCTCCTACAATGAGCAGTTCTTC
NA,TRBV7-6,TRBJ2-3,CASTTGGGRTDTQYF,TGTGCCAGCACCACAGGGGGAGGGCGCACAGATACGCAGTATTTT
TRBD1,TRBV6-5,TRBJ1-5,CASRSRQGRNQPQHF,TGTGCCAGCAGGTCTCGACAGGGCCGCAATCAGCCCCAGCATTTT
NA,TRBV27,TRBJ1-2,CASSLSTGRDSYGYTF,TGTGCCAGCAGTTTATCGACAGGCCGGGATAGCTATGGCTACACCTTC
TRBD2,TRBV30,TRBJ2-7,CAWSVKAGGREQYF,TGTGCCTGGAGTGTAAAGGCGGGGGGTCGCGAGCAGTACTTC
TRBD1,TRBV6-1,TRBJ1-4,CASSARTGGGLNEKLFF,TGTGCCAGCAGTGCCAGGACAGGGGGGGGCCTTAATGAAAAACTGTTTTTT
NA,TRBV6-4,TRBJ2-6,CASTYIGSGTSGANVLTF,TGTGCCAGCACCTATATCGGGAGTGGGACCTCTGGGGCCAACGTCCTGACTTTC
TRBD2,TRBV19,TRBJ2-7,CASSETSGGSYEQYF,TGTGCCAGTAGTGAGACTAGCGGGGGCTCCTACGAGCAGTACTTC
TRBD2,TRBV11-2,TRBJ2-1,CASSPLAGGENEQFF,TGTGCCAGCAGTCCACTAGCGGGGGGGGAGAATGAGCAGTTCTTC
NA,TRBV5-1,TRBJ2-7,CASSLAPLYEQYF,TGCGCCAGCAGTTTGGCTCCCCTCTACGAGCAGTACTTC